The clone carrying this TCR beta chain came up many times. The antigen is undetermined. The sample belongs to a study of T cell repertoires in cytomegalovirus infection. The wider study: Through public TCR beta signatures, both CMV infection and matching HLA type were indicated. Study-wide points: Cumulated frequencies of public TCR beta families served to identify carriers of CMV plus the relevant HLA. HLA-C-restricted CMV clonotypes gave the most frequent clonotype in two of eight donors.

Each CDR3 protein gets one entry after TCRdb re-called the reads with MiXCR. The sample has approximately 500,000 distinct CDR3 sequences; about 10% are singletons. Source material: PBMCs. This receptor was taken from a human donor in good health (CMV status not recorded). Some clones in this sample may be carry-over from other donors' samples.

Here the CDR3 DNA reads TGTGCCAGCAGAGCTCCGGGACAGGGGCGGTACACCGGGGAGCTGTTTTTT. Its protein is CASRAPGQGRYTGELFF. J is TRBJ2-2 and V is TRBV9; 10 bases agree with TRBD1. Germline CDR1 SGDLS, CDR2 YYNGEE. The CDR3 runs to 17 residues. V was pared by 5 bases and J by 3 bases, with 10 bases of the junction left unmatched.